Here is one T cell receptor (beta chain) with its context. Antigen specificity is unknown. This sample was included in a study of OX40 agonist ivuxolimab in advanced cancers. Overall study: Patients receiving dose escalation had hepatocellular carcinoma, melanoma, renal cell or head and neck cancer. Of the participants, about 40% had some prior anti-PD-1, anti-PD-L1 or anti-CTLA-4 therapy, which was allowed.

Trimming cost V 5 bases and J 10 bases, with 12 bases left between them. Germline values: CDR1 MNHEY, CDR2 SVGAGI. This CDR3 has 12 residues. Study-wide results and limits: Some of the lowest clonal expansion was seen in partial responders at 0.1-3.0 mg/kg. On average, CD8+ T cells had more expanded clones than CD4+.

Clones were read by immunoSEQ multiplex PCR, and TCRdb kept only the in-frame ones, dropping some. The sample contains about 10,000 clones, 77% of which appear only once. This specimen was CD4+ or CD8+ T cells sorted from blood, taken in a trial of the OX40 agonist ivuxolimab. The clonotype originates from an adult with an advanced solid tumor such as melanoma, head and neck, liver or kidney cancer. The chain joins TRBV6-5 to TRBJ2-1; D uncertain. The CDR3 loop is CASSPDNDEQFF. The CDR3 DNA reads TGTGCCAGCAGTCCTGACAACGACGAGCAGTTCTTC.